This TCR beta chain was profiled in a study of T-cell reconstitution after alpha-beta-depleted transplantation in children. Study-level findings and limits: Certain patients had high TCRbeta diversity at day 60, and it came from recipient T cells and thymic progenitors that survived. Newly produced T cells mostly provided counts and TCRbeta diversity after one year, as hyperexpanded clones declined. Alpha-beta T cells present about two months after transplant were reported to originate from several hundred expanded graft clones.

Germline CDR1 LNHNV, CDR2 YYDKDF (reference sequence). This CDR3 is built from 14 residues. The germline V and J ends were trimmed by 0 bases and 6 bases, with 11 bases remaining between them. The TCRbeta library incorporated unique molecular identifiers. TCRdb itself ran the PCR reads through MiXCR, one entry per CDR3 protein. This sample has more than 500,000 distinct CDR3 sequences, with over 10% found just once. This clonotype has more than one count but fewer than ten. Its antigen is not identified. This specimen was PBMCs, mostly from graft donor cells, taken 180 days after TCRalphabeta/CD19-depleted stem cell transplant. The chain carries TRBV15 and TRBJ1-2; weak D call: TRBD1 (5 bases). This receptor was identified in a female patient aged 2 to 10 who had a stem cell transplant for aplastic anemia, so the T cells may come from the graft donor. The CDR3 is CATSRDPSGDGYTF. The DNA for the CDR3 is TGTGCCACCAGCAGAGATCCCTCGGGGGATGGCTACACCTTC.